This T cell receptor (beta chain) was recovered during a study of T cell repertoires in aging, cancer and after chemotherapy. Study-wide context: Patients with chronic lymphocytic leukemia were sampled before and after fludarabine- or bendamustine-based chemotherapy.

Amplification of TCR beta used genomic DNA extracted from peripheral blood. Regarding the study as a whole: Across the chemotherapy interval, each cancer cohort showed higher median generation probability, suggesting thymic rebound. In healthy donors, age-related TCR diversity loss mainly reflected lost richness. Hematological cancer patients had lymphoid organ infiltration that may impair thymic emigration or T cell expansion.

Between the trimmed V and J ends, which lost 3 bases and 5 bases, there was a span of 11 bases. The V gene's germline CDR1 is LNHDA and CDR2 SQIVND (reference sequence). The CDR3 runs to 14 residues. This clonotype has more than one count but fewer than ten. Its specificity is not known. A mixed TRB-A/B primer pool amplified rearranged TRB by multiplex touch-down PCR. TCRdb re-called the multiplex PCR reads through MiXCR, storing one row per CDR3 protein. The sample gives approximately 4,900 distinct CDR3 sequences, over 30% of which show up once; about 45% is in the top ten. This receptor was taken from a human donor with a blood cancer. The chain employs TRBV19 and TRBJ1-5; D gene uncertain. The sample consisted of blood. The CDR3 coding sequence is TGTGCCAGTAGTATTGAACAGTTCTATCAGCCCCAGCATTTT. Protein: CASSIEQFYQPQHF. Drawing the rest from reference TRBV19 and TRBJ1-5, the complete variable domain is DGGITQSPKYLFRKEGQNVTLSCEQNLNHDAMYWYRQDPGQGLRLIYYSQIVNDFQKGDIAEGYSVSREKKESFPLTVTSAQKNPTAFYLCASSIEQFYQPQHFGDGTRLSIL.